The 5 T cell receptor beta chains presented below share a single source sample, sequenced in a study of cytomegalovirus exposure and HLA in healthy donors (TCRdb year 2017). Preparation of the library involved the immunoSEQ multiplex PCR assay. For the multiplex PCR, a mixture combining 60 forward primers for TCR Vbeta segments and 13 reverse primers for TCR Jbeta segments was used. TCRdb mirrors the immuneACCESS table, restricted to in-frame sequences. Some clones are absent from its copies; in checked studies, under half trace to an unresolved V gene, and the reason for the others is unknown. For this sample there are about 150,000 clones; 9.7% appear just once. The ten top clones hold roughly 1.9% of the sample. The sequenced sample was PBMCs. These TCRs come from a man aged 45-65 years in good health and CMV-seronegative.

The sample holds a few counts of this clone. The chain has TRBV2 and TRBJ2-1; 9 bases agree with TRBD2. Germline CDR1 reads SNHLY; CDR2 reads FYNNEI. The CDR3 runs to 15 residues. V shed 6 bases and J 4 bases; nucleotides not matched to a gene: 7. CDR3 region: CASRRAGGEYNEQFF. CDR3 DNA sequence: TGTGCCAGCAGACGGGCGGGGGGGGAGTACAATGAGCAGTTCTTC.

In its sample, this clone was seen a few times. The CDR3 here is CASSWTSGGNNEQFF. CDR3 sequence (DNA): TGCGCCAGCAGCTGGACTAGCGGGGGGAACAATGAGCAGTTCTTC. The V call is TRBV5-1, the J call TRBJ2-1; 14 positions match TRBD2. The junction had 1 base not matched to a gene; V was cut back by 3 bases and J by 5 bases. This CDR3 comprises 15 residues. Germline CDR1 reads SGHRS; CDR2 reads YFSETQ.

This clone was counted between two and nine times. V usage is TRBV25-1 and J usage is TRBJ1-1; perhaps TRBD1 as D (6 bases). CDR1 and CDR2 from the germline V gene are MGHDK and SYGVNS. The CDR3 has 14 residues. The V end was cut by 3 bases, the J end by 2 bases, with 10 bases between. In nucleotides, the CDR3 is TGTGCCAGCAGTGATTGGGGGCTTAACACTGAAGCTTTCTTT. Translated: CASSDWGLNTEAFF.

The chain recombines TRBV7-2 with TRBJ2-5; D unresolved. Germline assignment: CDR1 SGHTA and CDR2 FQGNSA. The CDR3 length is 16 residues. The V end lost 1 base, the J end lost 1 base, and 13 bases lay between the germline ends. The CDR3 bases are TGTGCCAGCAGCTTAGTTGGTGCGGCTTCCCAAGAGACCCAGTACTTC. Translation gives CASSLVGAASQETQYF. Filled out from reference TRBV7-2 and TRBJ2-5, the complete variable domain reads GAGVSQSPSNKVTEKGKDVELRCDPISGHTALYWYRQSLGQGLEFLIYFQGNSAPDKSGLPSDRFSAERTGGSVSTLTIQRTQQEDSAVYLCASSLVGAASQETQYFGPGTRLLVL.

J is TRBJ2-7 and V is TRBV28, with 7 positions matching TRBD2. The CDR3 is 14 amino acids. CDR1 and CDR2 (germline): MDHEN, SYDVKM. Germline trimming cut 1 base from V and 5 bases from J; bases unmatched to any gene: 5. CDR3 DNA sequence: TGTGCCAGCAGTTTATCGCGGGGGAGAAACGAGCAGTACTTC. Translation: CASSLSRGRNEQYF. The full variable domain, its missing parts supplied by reference TRBV28 and TRBJ2-7, is DVKVTQSSRYLVKRTGEKVFLECVQDMDHENMFWYRQDPGLGLRLIYFSYDVKMKEKGDIPEGYSVSREKKERFSLILESASTNQTSMYLCASSLSRGRNEQYFGPGTRLTVT.